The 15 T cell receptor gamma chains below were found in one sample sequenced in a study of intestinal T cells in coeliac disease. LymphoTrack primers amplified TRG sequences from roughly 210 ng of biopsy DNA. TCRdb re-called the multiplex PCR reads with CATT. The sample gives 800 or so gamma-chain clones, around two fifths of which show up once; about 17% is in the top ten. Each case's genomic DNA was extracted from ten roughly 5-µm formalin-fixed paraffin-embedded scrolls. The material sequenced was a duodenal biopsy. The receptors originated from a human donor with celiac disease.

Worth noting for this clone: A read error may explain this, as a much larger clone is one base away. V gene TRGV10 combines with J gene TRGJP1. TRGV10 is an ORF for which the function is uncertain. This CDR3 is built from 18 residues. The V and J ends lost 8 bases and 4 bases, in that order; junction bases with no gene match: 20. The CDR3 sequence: CAAWDYSPHFITGWFKIF. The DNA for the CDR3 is TGTGCTGCGTGGGATTATTCCCCTCACTTCATCACTGGTTGGTTCAAGATATTT.

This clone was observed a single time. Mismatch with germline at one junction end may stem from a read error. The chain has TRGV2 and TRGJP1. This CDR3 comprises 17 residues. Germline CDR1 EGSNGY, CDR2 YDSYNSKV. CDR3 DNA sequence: TGTACCACCTGGGACTTGTATAGGGATACCACTGGTTGGTTCAAGATATTT. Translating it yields CTTWDLYRDTTGWFKIF.

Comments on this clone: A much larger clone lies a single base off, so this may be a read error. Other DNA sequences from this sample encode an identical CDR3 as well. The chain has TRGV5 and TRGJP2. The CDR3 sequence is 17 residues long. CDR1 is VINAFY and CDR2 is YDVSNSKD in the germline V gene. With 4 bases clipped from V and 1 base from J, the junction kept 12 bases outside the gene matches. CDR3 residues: CATWDTKRPSSDWIKTF. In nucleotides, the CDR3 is TGTGCCACCTGGGATACCAAGAGGCCTAGTAGTGATTGGATCAAGACGTTT.

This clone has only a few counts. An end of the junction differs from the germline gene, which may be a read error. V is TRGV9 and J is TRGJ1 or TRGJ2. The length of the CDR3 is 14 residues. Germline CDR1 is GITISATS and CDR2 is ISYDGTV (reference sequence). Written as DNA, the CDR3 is TGTGCCTTGTGGGAGGCTCCGGAATATTATAAGAAACTTTTT. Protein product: CALWEAPEYYKKLF.

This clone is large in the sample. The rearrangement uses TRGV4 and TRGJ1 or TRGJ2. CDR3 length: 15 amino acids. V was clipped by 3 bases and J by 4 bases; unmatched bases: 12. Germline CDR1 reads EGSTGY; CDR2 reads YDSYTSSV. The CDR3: CATWDLGGEYYKKLF. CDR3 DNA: TGTGCCACCTGGGATTTAGGGGGGGAATATTATAAGAAACTCTTT.

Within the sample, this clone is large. CDR3 amino acids: CATWDGPDSSDWIKTF. CDR3 sequence (DNA): TGTGCCACCTGGGACGGGCCGGACAGTAGTGATTGGATCAAGACGTTT. This chain links TRGV2 with TRGJP2. In germline, CDR1 is EGSNGY, CDR2 YDSYNSKV. V gave up 0 bases and J gave up 2 bases; unmatched junction bases: 6. The CDR3 extends over 16 amino acids.

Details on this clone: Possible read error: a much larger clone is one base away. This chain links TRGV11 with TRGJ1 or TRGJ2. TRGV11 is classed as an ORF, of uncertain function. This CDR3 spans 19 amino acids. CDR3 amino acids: CACRISFDHTYRNFYKKLF. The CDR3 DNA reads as TGTGCCTGCCGGATTAGCTTCGATCACACCTATAGGAACTTTTATAAGAAACTCTTT.

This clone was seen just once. The CDR3 here is CATWGSWSNKKLF. The CDR3 DNA is TGTGCCACCTGGGGATCGTGGTCCAATAAGAAACTCTTT. This sequence joins TRGV4 and TRGJ1 or TRGJ2. Trimming at V came to 5 bases and at J to 8 bases, leaving 12 bases not matched to a gene. Germline V CDR1 and CDR2: EGSTGY, YDSYTSSV. This CDR3 is built from 13 residues.

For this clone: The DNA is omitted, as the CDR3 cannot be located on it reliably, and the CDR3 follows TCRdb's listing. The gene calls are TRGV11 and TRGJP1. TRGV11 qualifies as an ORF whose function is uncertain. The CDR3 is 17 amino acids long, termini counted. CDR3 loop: CTTVPAGPPPEGWFKIF.

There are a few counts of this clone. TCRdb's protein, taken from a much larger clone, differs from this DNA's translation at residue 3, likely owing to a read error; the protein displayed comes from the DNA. The CDR3 spells CAAWDRPYKKLF. CDR3 DNA: TGTGCCGCCTGGGATAGGCCTTATAAGAAACTCTTT. The chain joins TRGV8 to TRGJ1 or TRGJ2. The CDR3 has 12 amino acids. Germline-derived CDR1 and CDR2 are VENAVY and YDSYNSRV.

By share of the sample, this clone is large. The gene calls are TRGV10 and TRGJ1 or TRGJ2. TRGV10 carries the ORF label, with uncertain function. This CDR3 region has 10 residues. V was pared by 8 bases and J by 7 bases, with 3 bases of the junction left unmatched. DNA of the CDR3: TGTGCTGCGTGGGAATATAAGAAACTCTTT. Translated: CAAWEYKKLF.

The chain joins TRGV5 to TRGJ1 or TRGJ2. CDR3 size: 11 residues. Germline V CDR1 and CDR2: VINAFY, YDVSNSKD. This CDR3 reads CAPRRPGEKLF. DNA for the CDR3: TGTGCACCTCGGAGGCCAGGCGAGAAACTCTTT.

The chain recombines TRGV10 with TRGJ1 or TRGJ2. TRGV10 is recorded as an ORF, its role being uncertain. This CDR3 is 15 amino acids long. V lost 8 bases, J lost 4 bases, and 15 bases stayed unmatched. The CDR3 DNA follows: TGTGCTGCGTGGGACCCCGGAGGGGGATATTATAAGAAACTCTTT. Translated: CAAWDPGGGYYKKLF.

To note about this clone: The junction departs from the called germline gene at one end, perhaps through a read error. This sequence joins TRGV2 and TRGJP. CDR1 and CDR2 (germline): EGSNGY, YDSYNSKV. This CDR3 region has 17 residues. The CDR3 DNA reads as TGTGCCACCTGGGACGGGCAAGAGTTGGGCAAAAAAATCAAAAAGGTGTTC. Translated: CATWDGQELGKKIKKVF.

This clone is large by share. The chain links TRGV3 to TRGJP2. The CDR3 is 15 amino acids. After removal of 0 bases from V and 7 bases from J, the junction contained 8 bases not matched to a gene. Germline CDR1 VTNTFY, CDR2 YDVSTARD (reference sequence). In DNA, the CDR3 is TGTGCCACCTGGGACAGGGGGTCGGATGATTGGATCAAGACGTTT. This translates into CATWDRGSDDWIKTF.